Listed here are 29 T cell receptor beta chains from one sample, sequenced in a study of CD8+ T cells in alopecia areata. RNA, once extracted, was reverse transcribed into cDNA for use as the sequencing template. Method: immunoSEQ multiplex PCR; TCRdb's copy keeps in-frame clones and lacks some. The data contain about 200,000 clones, around 66% of them seen just once; the ten biggest clones take up roughly 4.2%. Treatment specified: oral pan-JAK inhibitor, 5-10 mg twice daily. Source: CD4+ T cells sorted from blood, taken at week 4, from a patient treated with tofacitinib. These TCRs come from a human donor with alopecia areata.

This rearrangement joins TRBV10-3 to TRBJ2-7; perhaps TRBD1 as D (6 bases). This CDR3 is built from 12 residues. Trimming shortened V by 8 bases and J by 0 bases, and 8 bases separated the two germline ends. Germline CDR1 and CDR2: ENHRY and SYGVKD. CDR3 protein: CAIGGHSYEQYF. For the CDR3, the DNA is TGTGCCATCGGGGGACACTCCTACGAGCAGTACTTC.

The chain uses TRBV29-1 and TRBJ1-2; 8 nucleotides match TRBD1. J was trimmed by 8 bases and V by 6 bases; bases with no gene match: 8. Germline assignment: CDR1 SQVTM and CDR2 ANQGSEA. This CDR3 is built from 12 residues. Here the CDR3 DNA reads TGCAGCGTCCGGGACAGGTCCCTCGGCTACACCTTC. Its translation is CSVRDRSLGYTF.

This clone has a handful of counts. Distinct nucleotide sequences in the sample also encode this CDR3. This chain links TRBV20-1 with TRBJ2-3; D is unresolved. CDR1 and CDR2 from the germline V gene are DFQATT and SNEGSKA (reference sequence). The CDR3 has 11 amino acids. Trimming cost V 5 bases and J 3 bases, with 6 bases left between them. The CDR3 sequence: CSAGRTDTQYF. CDR3 coding DNA: TGCAGTGCTGGTCGGACAGATACGCAGTATTTT.

The chain couples TRBV6-5 to TRBJ2-1; D is ambiguous. The V end lost 8 bases, the J end lost 0 bases, and 11 bases lay between the germline ends. Germline V CDR1 and CDR2: MNHEY, SVGAGI. The CDR3 runs 14 residues. The CDR3 DNA is TGTGCCAGCGGGCGGAAAAGCTCCTACAATGAGCAGTTCTTC. As protein: CASGRKSSYNEQFF.

The chain recombines TRBV6-5 with TRBJ2-7; tentatively, D is TRBD1 (6 bases). Germline V lookup: CDR1 MNHEY, CDR2 SVGAGI. The CDR3 sequence is 15 residues long. V was trimmed by 0 bases and J by 1 base, leaving 10 bases between them. The chain's CDR3 is CASSYSQGGSYEQYF. The DNA for the CDR3 is TGTGCCAGCAGTTACTCACAGGGTGGGTCCTACGAGCAGTACTTC.

The chain couples TRBV5-4 to TRBJ2-5, with D maybe TRBD2 (5 bases). Per germline, CDR1 SGHNT and CDR2 YYREEE (reference sequence). This CDR3 spans 16 amino acids. Deletions cut 4 bases from V and 0 bases from J, with 16 bases between. This CDR3 is CASSLKLGRYQETQYF. In nucleotides, the CDR3 is TGTGCCAGCAGCCTCAAACTAGGACGGTACCAAGAGACCCAGTACTTC.

The sample holds a few counts of this clone. The chain is built from TRBV7-8 and TRBJ2-1; 9 bases are shared with TRBD2. Germline loops: CDR1 SGHVS, CDR2 FQNEAQ. The V gene end was trimmed by 5 bases and the J gene end by 4 bases; junction bases not matched to a gene: 6. This CDR3 has 15 residues. Here the CDR3 DNA reads TGTGCCAGCAGCCAGCGACTAGCGGTTTACAATGAGCAGTTCTTC. Protein product: CASSQRLAVYNEQFF.

This clone occurred a few times. The J gene is TRBJ1-2, the V gene TRBV2; D is perhaps TRBD1 (5 bases). Between the trimmed V and J ends, which lost 8 bases and 5 bases, there was a span of 9 bases. The CDR3 sequence is 11 residues long. Germline V CDR1 and CDR2: SNHLY, FYNNEI. CDR3 nucleotides: TGTGCCAGCGGGGCGGAGTATGGCTACACCTTC. Translating it yields CASGAEYGYTF.

V gene TRBV29-1 combines with J gene TRBJ1-1, with D maybe TRBD1 (5 bases). Trimming shortened V by 4 bases and J by 1 base, and 10 bases separated the two germline ends. CDR1 and CDR2 from the germline V gene are SQVTM and ANQGSEA. The CDR3 spans 13 residues. The CDR3 DNA sequence: TGCAGCGTTGGGGGGACTCAGAACACTGAAGCTTTCTTT. This translates into CSVGGTQNTEAFF.

The chain employs TRBV7-3 and TRBJ1-4; D is unresolved. The CDR3 runs to 15 residues. Trimming shortened V by 5 bases and J by 6 bases, and 16 bases separated the two germline ends. The germline V gene has CDR1 SGHTA and CDR2 FQGTGA. This chain's CDR3 is CASSPSGLPDEKLFF. The CDR3 DNA reads as TGTGCCAGCAGCCCCTCGGGCCTTCCGGATGAAAAACTGTTTTTT.

This clone has a handful of counts. The V gene is TRBV29-1, the J gene TRBJ2-7; 9 bases fit TRBD2. This CDR3 spans 15 amino acids. Germline V gene sequence: CDR1 SQVTM, CDR2 ANQGSEA. V dropped 1 base and J dropped 5; count of bases not matched to a gene: 9. CDR3 protein: CSVEGGTSTWNEQYF. The CDR3 region has the DNA TGCAGCGTTGAAGGTGGGACTAGCACATGGAACGAGCAGTACTTC.

This clone was observed a handful of times. The chain combines TRBV23-1 with TRBJ2-5, with D possibly TRBD2 on 6 matching bases. TRBV23-1 is flagged as an ORF with uncertain function. V dropped 1 base and J dropped 3 bases, with 12 bases sitting between them. This CDR3 is 15 amino acids long. CDR3 protein: CASSQFRGSKETQYF. The CDR3 DNA sequence: TGCGCCAGCAGTCAATTCCGGGGGTCCAAAGAGACCCAGTACTTC.

This clone was found a few times. This sequence joins TRBV29-1 and TRBJ2-6, with TRBD2 identical over 7 bases. The CDR3 totals 14 residues. Germline assignment: CDR1 SQVTM and CDR2 ANQGSEA. The trim removed 6 bases at V and 2 bases at J, leaving 4 bases unmatched. The CDR3 loop is CSVVAGAGANVLTF. The DNA for the CDR3 is TGCAGCGTGGTTGCGGGAGCTGGGGCCAACGTCCTGACTTTC.

This clone has just a few counts. The chain combines TRBV19 with TRBJ2-1; D might be TRBD1 or TRBD2, each matching 6 bases. V lost 0 bases and J 7 bases, leaving 22 bases between the germline ends. This CDR3 comprises 18 residues. The germline CDR1 and CDR2 sequences are LNHDA and SQIVND (reference sequence). The CDR3, as DNA: TGTGCCAGTAGTATAGATCAGACGGGGGCCGCCGGGAGTAATGAGCAGTTCTTC. It is translated as CASSIDQTGAAGSNEQFF.

As concerns this clone: This may arise from a read error, as a much more abundant clone is one base away. The rearrangement links TRBV2 to TRBJ2-5; D is unclear. Germline CDR1 reads SNHLY; CDR2 reads FYNNEI. The CDR3 has 13 amino acids. CDR3: CGSSELPGETQYF. The DNA for the CDR3 is TGTGGCAGCAGTGAACTCCCCGGCGAGACCCAGTACTTC.

The chain combines TRBV15 with TRBJ1-2, with 8 nucleotides matching TRBD1. CDR3 size: 15 residues. The V gene's germline CDR1 is LNHNV and CDR2 YYDKDF (reference sequence). The V segment lost 1 base and the J segment 5 bases; nucleotides outside the gene matches: 6. Here the CDR3 reads CATSRADRERYGYTF. The CDR3 DNA follows: TGTGCCACCAGCAGAGCGGACAGGGAACGATATGGCTACACCTTC. Filled out from reference TRBV15 and TRBJ1-2, the complete variable domain reads DAMVIQNPRYQVTQFGKPVTLSCSQTLNHNVMYWYQQKSSQAPKLLFHYYDKDFNNEADTPDNFQSRRPNTSFCFLDIRSPGLGDTAMYLCATSRADRERYGYTFGSGTRLTVV.

The gene calls are TRBV5-1 and TRBJ2-1; D is possibly TRBD2 (5 bases). This CDR3 is built from 15 residues. Germline V gives CDR1 SGHRS, CDR2 YFSETQ. V shed 0 bases and J shed 5 bases, with 12 bases lying between them. The CDR3 loop reads CASSLERGSHNEQFF. The CDR3 DNA reads TGCGCCAGCAGCTTGGAACGAGGGTCCCACAATGAGCAGTTCTTC.

This chain links TRBV2 with TRBJ2-7; D is perhaps TRBD2 (6 bases). There are 13 residues in the CDR3. Germline values: CDR1 SNHLY, CDR2 FYNNEI. V lost 7 bases to trimming and J lost 3 bases, with 13 bases between them. CDR3 loop: CASKFGTRYEQYF. The CDR3 region has the DNA TGTGCCAGCAAGTTCGGGACTCGCTACGAGCAGTACTTC.

The CDR3 here is CSVASQGAEAFF. The CDR3 nucleotides are TGCAGCGTTGCCTCTCAGGGGGCTGAAGCTTTCTTT. The chain couples TRBV29-1 to TRBJ1-1; TRBD1 matches 7 bases. Germline CDR1 SQVTM, CDR2 ANQGSEA. Trimming removed 4 bases from V and 6 bases from J; junction bases left unmatched: 5. CDR3 size: 12 residues.

The chain couples TRBV4-2 to TRBJ2-3, with TRBD2 as a possible D gene (6 bases). From germline, CDR1 is LGHNA and CDR2 YNFKEQ. The CDR3 covers 16 residues. Trimming removed 4 bases at V and 0 bases at J, with 14 bases between. This CDR3 reads CASSLTGVISTDTQYF. The CDR3 region has the DNA TGTGCCAGCAGCCTTACGGGGGTGATAAGCACAGATACGCAGTATTTT.

In its sample, this clone was seen a few times. CDR3 sequence: CASSPHTDTQYF. CDR3 in DNA: TGTGCCAGCAGTCCCCACACAGATACGCAGTATTTT. The V gene is TRBV27, the J gene TRBJ2-3; D is unclear. Germline V gene data show CDR1 as MNHEY and CDR2 as SMNVEV (reference sequence). With 5 bases removed from V and 2 bases from J, the gap between germline ends came to 5 bases. The CDR3 length is 12 residues.

V gene TRBV29-1 combines with J gene TRBJ2-2; 11 positions match TRBD2. This CDR3 has 14 residues. CDR1 is SQVTM and CDR2 is ANQGSEA in the germline V gene. V trimming: 7 bases; J trimming: 4 bases; junction bases outside the gene matches: 5. The CDR3, as DNA: TGCAGCGGCCGGACTAGCGGGCTCACCGGGGAGCTGTTTTTT. Translated, it gives CSGRTSGLTGELFF.

In this sample, this clone turned up a few times. The chain employs TRBV4-2 and TRBJ2-3; TRBD2 aligns across 10 bases. The germline CDR1 and CDR2 sequences are LGHNA and YNFKEQ. J was trimmed by 5 bases and V by 2 bases; bases with no gene match: 7. The CDR3 is made up of 16 amino acids. DNA for the CDR3: TGTGCCAGCAGCCAACGAGCGGGGGGGCCTCTAGATACGCAGTATTTT. Translation: CASSQRAGGPLDTQYF.

The gene calls are TRBV5-6 and TRBJ2-1; TRBD2 might be the D (5 bases). The CDR3 is 15 amino acids. Deletions cut 1 base from V and 4 bases from J, with 12 bases between. Germline loops: CDR1 SGHDT, CDR2 YYEEEE. CDR3 sequence: CASSLLQRPYNEQFF. CDR3 DNA sequence: TGTGCCAGCAGCTTGTTACAGCGGCCTTACAATGAGCAGTTCTTC.

The chain uses TRBV5-4 and TRBJ2-7, with D perhaps TRBD2 (6 bases). With 0 bases removed from V and 6 bases from J, the gap between germline ends came to 16 bases. This CDR3 is 15 amino acids long. Germline V gives CDR1 SGHNT, CDR2 YYREEE (reference sequence). The CDR3, as DNA: TGTGCCAGCAGCTTGGGCGGGATTACGGCCTCCGAGCAGTACTTC. It is translated as CASSLGGITASEQYF.

Concerning this clone: The same CDR3 can be traced to other DNA sequences in this sample. The DNA for the CDR3 is TGCAGCGTTGACGGGCTGACTGAAGCTTTCTTT. Protein: CSVDGLTEAFF. J is TRBJ1-1 and V is TRBV29-1; no clear D. Trimming took off 3 bases at V and 5 bases at J, with 7 bases between the two ends. The germline CDR1 and CDR2 sequences are SQVTM and ANQGSEA. This CDR3 is 11 amino acids long.

The V and J genes are TRBV5-4 and TRBJ1-6; 9 bases map to TRBD1. The CDR3 is 15 amino acids. Per the germline V gene, CDR1 is SGHNT and CDR2 is YYREEE (reference sequence). Unmatched junction bases numbered 5, after V lost 3 bases and J lost 7 bases. The CDR3 DNA reads TGTGCCAGCAGCTATCGGGACAGGGCGAATTCACCCCTCCACTTT. Amino acid sequence: CASSYRDRANSPLHF.

The chain carries TRBV29-1 and TRBJ1-1; possible D gene TRBD1, 6 bases. CDR1 is SQVTM and CDR2 is ANQGSEA in the germline V gene. The CDR3 is made up of 15 amino acids. V lost 3 bases, J lost 1 base, and 15 bases lay in between. The CDR3 coding sequence is TGCAGCGTTGAGGGTGGGGGCAGGAGGAACACTGAAGCTTTCTTT. It translates to CSVEGGGRRNTEAFF.

The chain uses TRBV29-1 and TRBJ1-6; no definite D call. The CDR3 length is 13 residues. The ends were cut back, 6 bases at V and 5 bases at J, with 11 bases in the middle. Per the germline V gene, CDR1 is SQVTM and CDR2 is ANQGSEA. CDR3 residues: CSVADTNNSPLHF. The CDR3 nucleotides are TGCAGCGTGGCTGACACTAATAATTCACCCCTCCACTTT.